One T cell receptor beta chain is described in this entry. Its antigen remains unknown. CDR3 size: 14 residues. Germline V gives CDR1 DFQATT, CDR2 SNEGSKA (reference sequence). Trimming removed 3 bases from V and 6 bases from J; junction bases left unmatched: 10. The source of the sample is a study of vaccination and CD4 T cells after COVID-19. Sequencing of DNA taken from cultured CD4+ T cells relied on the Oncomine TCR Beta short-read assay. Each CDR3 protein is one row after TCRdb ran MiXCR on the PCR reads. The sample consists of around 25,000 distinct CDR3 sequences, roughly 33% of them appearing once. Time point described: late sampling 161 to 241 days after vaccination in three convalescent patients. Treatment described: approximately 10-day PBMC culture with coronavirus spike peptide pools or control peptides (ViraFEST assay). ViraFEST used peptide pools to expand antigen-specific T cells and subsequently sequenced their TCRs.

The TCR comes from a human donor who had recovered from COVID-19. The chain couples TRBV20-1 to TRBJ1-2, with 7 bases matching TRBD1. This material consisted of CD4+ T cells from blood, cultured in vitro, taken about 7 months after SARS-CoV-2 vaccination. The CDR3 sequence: CSARTGRHWDGYTF. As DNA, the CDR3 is TGCAGTGCTAGGACAGGGAGGCACTGGGATGGCTACACCTTC.